This T cell receptor (beta chain) was captured by sequencing in a study of T-cell memory formation after mild COVID-19. The wider study: The study found TCR clusters largely donor specific.

Study conclusions and caveats: Later expanders leaned CD4+, whereas clones that contracted between day 15 and 85 were balanced CD4/CD8.

V trimming: 0 bases; J trimming: 6 bases; junction bases outside the gene matches: 6. This CDR3 is built from 16 residues. Germline loops: CDR1 MNHEY, CDR2 SVGAGI. This clonotype occurred a few times. Its cognate antigen is unknown. Amplification by 5'RACE using constant-segment primers produced TCR alpha and TCR beta cDNA libraries that carried sample barcodes and UMIs. From the 5' RACE reads, TCRdb called clonotypes with MiXCR, one entry per CDR3 protein. The sample lists 100,000 to 140,000 distinct CDR3 sequences; approximately 15% were seen once. The TCR was taken from a young man who had mild COVID-19 (a few samples of this study predate the infection). Cell type and time point are not known. The rearrangement links TRBV6-5 to TRBJ1-2; 11 bases map to TRBD1. The sequenced sample consisted of PBMCs or a T cell subset sorted from them (not recorded which). CDR3: CASSYSTGQGGDGYTF. The CDR3 DNA is TGTGCCAGCAGTTACTCGACGGGACAGGGGGGAGATGGCTACACCTTC.